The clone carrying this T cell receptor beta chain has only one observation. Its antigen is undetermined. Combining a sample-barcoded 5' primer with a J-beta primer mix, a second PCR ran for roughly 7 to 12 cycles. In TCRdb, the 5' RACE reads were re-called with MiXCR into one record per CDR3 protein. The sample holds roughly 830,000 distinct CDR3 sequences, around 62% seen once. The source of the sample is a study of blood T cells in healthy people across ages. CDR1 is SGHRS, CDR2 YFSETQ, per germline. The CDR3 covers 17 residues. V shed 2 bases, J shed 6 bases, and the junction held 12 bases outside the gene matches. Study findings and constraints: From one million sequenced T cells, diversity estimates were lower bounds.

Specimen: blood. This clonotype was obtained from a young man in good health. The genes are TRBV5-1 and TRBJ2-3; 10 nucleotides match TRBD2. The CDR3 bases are TGCGCCAGCAGCTTTTGGCGCCAGCGGGGGGGCCTCGATACGCAGTATTTT. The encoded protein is CASSFWRQRGGLDTQYF.